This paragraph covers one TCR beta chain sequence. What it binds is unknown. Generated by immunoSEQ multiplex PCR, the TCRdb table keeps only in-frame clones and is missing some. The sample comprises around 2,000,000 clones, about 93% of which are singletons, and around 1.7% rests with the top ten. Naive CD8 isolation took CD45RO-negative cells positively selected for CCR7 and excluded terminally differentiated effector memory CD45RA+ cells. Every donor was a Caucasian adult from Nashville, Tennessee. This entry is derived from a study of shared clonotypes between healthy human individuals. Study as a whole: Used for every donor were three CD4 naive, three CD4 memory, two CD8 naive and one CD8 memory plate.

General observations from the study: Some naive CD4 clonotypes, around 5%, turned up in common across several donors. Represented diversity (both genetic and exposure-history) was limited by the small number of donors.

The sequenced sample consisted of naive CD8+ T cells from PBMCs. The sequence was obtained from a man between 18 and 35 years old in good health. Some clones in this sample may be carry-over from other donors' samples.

The CDR3 reads CASSTGLAGVPYEQYF. For the CDR3, the DNA is TGTGCCAGTAGTACAGGGCTAGCGGGAGTACCGTACGAGCAGTACTTC. The chain couples TRBV19 to TRBJ2-7, with 10 bases lining up with TRBD2. This CDR3 is 16 amino acids long. The germline V gene encodes CDR1 LNHDA and CDR2 SQIVND (reference sequence). V dropped 4 bases and J dropped 4; count of bases not matched to a gene: 10.